Following are 10 T cell receptor beta chains from one sample sequenced in a study of shared clonotypes between healthy human individuals. CD45RO-negative cells were positively selected for CCR7, leaving out terminally differentiated effector memory CD45RA+ cells. Libraries were prepared by immunoSEQ multiplex PCR; TCRdb keeps only in-frame clonotypes and omits some of them. The sample lists around 2,000,000 clones; about 94% were seen once. Sequenced: naive CD8+ T cells sorted from blood. The receptors here all came from a young man in good health.

The V gene is TRBV4-2, the J gene TRBJ2-3, with D hard to call. V lost 4 bases and J 6 bases, leaving 11 bases between the germline ends. CDR3 length equals 13 residues. Germline CDR1 LGHNA, CDR2 YNFKEQ. CDR3: CASSPTPGDTQYF. The CDR3 DNA sequence: TGTGCCAGCAGCCCTACGCCGGGCGATACGCAGTATTTT.

The chain employs TRBV28 and TRBJ1-5; unclear D gene. This CDR3 has 12 amino acids. Between the trimmed V and J ends, which lost 1 base and 5 bases, there was a span of 3 bases. Germline lookup yields CDR1 MDHEN and CDR2 SYDVKM. The CDR3 loop reads CASSLLDQPQHF. The DNA for the CDR3 is TGTGCCAGCAGTTTATTGGATCAGCCCCAGCATTTT.

This clone has a handful of counts. The V and J genes are TRBV4-3 and TRBJ2-2, with TRBD2 identical over 13 bases. Germline CDR1 is LGHNA and CDR2 is YSLEER. The CDR3 runs 18 residues. V lost 4 bases and J lost 1; bases outside the gene matches: 6. The CDR3 nucleotides are TGCGCCAGCAGCCCGGGGACTAGCGGGAAGATGAACACCGGGGAGCTGTTTTTT. It codes for CASSPGTSGKMNTGELFF.

In its sample, this clone was seen once. The V gene is TRBV29-1, the J gene TRBJ2-1; 8 nucleotides match TRBD2. CDR1 is SQVTM, CDR2 ANQGSEA, per germline. The CDR3 length is 13 residues. V was clipped by 6 bases and J by 6 bases; unmatched bases: 7. The chain's CDR3 is CSVTTSDANEQFF. CDR3 DNA sequence: TGCAGCGTCACGACTAGCGATGCCAATGAGCAGTTCTTC.

V usage is TRBV13 and J usage is TRBJ2-7, with 7 bases lining up with TRBD1. CDR1 and CDR2 (germline): PRHDT, FYEKMQ (reference sequence). Trimming at V came to 5 bases and at J to 6 bases, leaving 7 bases not matched to a gene. The CDR3 is 13 residues long. The CDR3 bases are TGTGCCAGCAGCCCGACAGGGCCTTCCGAGCAGTACTTC. Translating gives CASSPTGPSEQYF.

V usage is TRBV6-1 and J usage is TRBJ2-7, with D uncertain. The V end lost 4 bases, the J end lost 3 bases, and 10 bases lay between the germline ends. The CDR3 extends over 13 amino acids. Germline assignment: CDR1 MNHNS and CDR2 SASEGT. CDR3 sequence reads: CASSVGSLYEQYF. In DNA form, the CDR3 reads TGTGCCAGCAGTGTTGGCAGCCTCTACGAGCAGTACTTC.

As to this clone: Within the sample, other DNA sequences also encode this same CDR3. The chain is built from TRBV4-1 and TRBJ2-7; 7 positions match TRBD2. The V and J ends lost 2 bases and 2 bases, in that order; junction bases with no gene match: 6. In germline, CDR1 is MGHRA, CDR2 YSYEKL. This CDR3 spans 15 amino acids. CDR3 bases: TGCGCCAGCAGCCAAACAGGTCTAGCGGCCTACGAGCAGTACTTC. It codes for CASSQTGLAAYEQYF.

The CDR3 coding sequence is TGTGCCAGCAGTGAATTGTCAGATACGCAGTATTTT. This sequence encodes CASSELSDTQYF. The V and J genes are TRBV2 and TRBJ2-3; D is unclear. V dropped 2 bases and J dropped 4 bases, with 4 bases sitting between them. The CDR3 totals 12 residues. Germline V gene data show CDR1 as SNHLY and CDR2 as FYNNEI.

The V and J genes are TRBV4-2 and TRBJ2-3; D remains ambiguous. The V end lost 0 bases, the J end lost 5 bases, and 12 bases lay between the germline ends. The CDR3 sequence is 15 residues long. CDR1 and CDR2 (germline): LGHNA, YNFKEQ. CDR3 amino acids: CASSQDPLAQDTQYF. CDR3 coding DNA: TGTGCCAGCAGCCAAGATCCTTTAGCCCAAGATACGCAGTATTTT.

The rearrangement joins TRBV6-1 to TRBJ2-7, with D tentatively TRBD2 (6 bases). This CDR3 is built from 12 residues. The germline gives CDR1 MNHNS, CDR2 SASEGT. V was clipped by 7 bases and J by 6 bases, with 13 bases between them. The CDR3 region has the DNA TGTGCCAGCATCGGCGGAGGGAGCGAGCAGTACTTC. Protein sequence: CASIGGGSEQYF.